This T cell receptor (beta chain) is drawn from a study of blood T cell repertoires in COVID-19. Background on the study: The United States, Italy and Spain were the sources of the acute and convalescent COVID-19 samples. PBMCs, B-cell-depleted T cells, or T cells were the source of the cDNA or gDNA that made up the material.

CDR1 and CDR2 (germline): MNHEY, SVGEGT. The ends were cut back, 2 bases at V and 0 bases at J, with 11 bases in the middle. The CDR3 has 16 amino acids. Per the study methods: Cell counts per sample came from amplifying reference gene primers. Some clones are missing from TCRdb's copy, which holds only in-frame ones; the method was immunoSEQ multiplex PCR. V, J and clone size reflect that table, while D and trimming were determined from the DNA. Here the sample spans some 69,000 clones, around three quarters being singletons. The chain links TRBV6-2 or TRBV6-3 to TRBJ2-1, with D possibly TRBD2 on 6 matching bases. The clonotype was recovered from a man in his fifties or sixties with acute or convalescent COVID-19. Source material: peripheral blood. CDR3 sequence reads: CASSYTLGGSYNEQFF. CDR3 DNA: TGTGCCAGCAGTTACACGTTGGGGGGCTCCTACAATGAGCAGTTCTTC.